This T cell receptor beta chain emerged from a study of circulating CD8 cells and anti-PD-1 response in melanoma. Germline V gene lookup returns CDR1 SQVTM and CDR2 ANQGSEA. The V end was cut by 2 bases, the J end by 4 bases, with 16 bases between. This CDR3 is built from 15 residues. The QIAseq Immune Repertoire TCR panel built the libraries from approximately 15 ng of total RNA. One entry per CDR3 protein, called by TCRdb with MiXCR from the reads. The sample has roughly 600 distinct CDR3 sequences; 4.5% to 7% are singletons. By sample fraction, this clonotype is medium-sized. The antigen remains unidentified. From live CD3+CD8+TCRalphabeta+ cells, four PD-1 and/or TIGIT subsets were sorted. Study-level findings and limits: A small cohort with few responders supplied the baseline and M1 comparisons. The cohort mixed treatment-naive and previously treated patients.

The chain joins TRBV29-1 to TRBJ2-3; unclear D gene. The TCR originated in a human donor with melanoma. The starting material was CD8+ T cells from PBMCs, obtained at baseline or after one month of anti-PD-1 therapy (not recorded which). The CDR3 sequence: CSVEQGLSFPDTQYF. CDR3 nucleotides: TGCAGCGTTGAACAAGGATTGAGCTTCCCAGATACGCAGTATTTT.